The rows below give T cell receptor beta chains drawn from one sample of a study of OX40 agonist ivuxolimab in advanced cancers. Method: immunoSEQ multiplex PCR; TCRdb's copy keeps in-frame clones and lacks some. Of fewer than 65,000 clones in the sample, around nine tenths were seen once. This specimen consisted of CD4+ or CD8+ T cells sorted from blood, obtained in a trial of the OX40 agonist ivuxolimab. The origin of the receptors is an adult with an advanced solid tumor such as melanoma, head and neck, liver or kidney cancer. CDR3s include the opening cysteine and the closing phenylalanine or tryptophan. The D gene is left open where the match is weak. For some rows the clone size is stated as once, few or many, or as a class when expanded; others skip it.

TGCGCCAGCACCCCGGGACTAGTCTACGAGCAGTACTTC CASTPGLVYEQYF TRBJ2-7 - TRBV10-2 13 TRBD2
TGTGCCAGCAGTTACTCTAGGGTAGGGAGCGGCTACACCTTC CASSYSRVGSGYTF TRBJ1-2 - TRBV6-6 14 -
TGTGCCAGCAGCACGAGCGGGAGGCGGGAAGAGACCCAGTACTTC CASSTSGRREETQYF TRBJ2-5 - TRBV11-3 15 TRBD2
TGCAGCGCTCATGACGGAAGCTACACCTTC CSAHDGSYTF TRBJ1-2 - TRBV29-1 10 -
TGTGCCTGGAGTGTAGGAGGGGTGGGTAATTCACCCCTCCACTTT CAWSVGGVGNSPLHF TRBJ1-6 once TRBV30 15 -
TGTGCCAGCAGTTTAAGTCCTCTAGCGGGATCACTCACAGATACGCAGTATTTT CASSLSPLAGSLTDTQYF TRBJ2-3 - TRBV27 18 TRBD2
TGCGCCAGCAGAAAGGGGGCGCGAAGCACCGGGGAGCTGTTTTTT CASRKGARSTGELFF TRBJ2-2 few TRBV4-1 15 TRBD1
TGTGCCAGCAGTTGGGGGCAGCCCCAGCATTTT CASSWGQPQHF TRBJ1-5 few TRBV6-6 11 -
TGTGCCAGCAGTGAATTAGCAGGAATGGGCACAGATACGCAGTATTTT CASSELAGMGTDTQYF TRBJ2-3 - TRBV6-1 16 -
TGTGCCACCAGCAGGACGGGACAGAGCCTTGCCGAAGCTTTCTTT CATSRTGQSLAEAFF TRBJ1-1 - TRBV15 15 TRBD1
TGTGCCAGCAGGCTACTTAACACTGAAGCTTTCTTT CASRLLNTEAFF TRBJ1-1 - TRBV2 12 -
TGTGCCAGCAGCCCGCGGGGAGGGGGCGAAGAGACCCAGTACTTC CASSPRGGGEETQYF TRBJ2-5 - TRBV7-3 15 -
TGCGCCAGCAGCTTAGCGACGGCGAATGGCTACACCTTC CASSLATANGYTF TRBJ1-2 - TRBV5-1 13 -
TGTGCCTGGTCGTCGGGAACGAACACTGAAGCTTTCTTT CAWSSGTNTEAFF TRBJ1-1 - TRBV30 13 -
TGTGCCAGCAGCTTATTAGGAGGGGACACAGATACGCAGTATTTT CASSLLGGDTDTQYF TRBJ2-3 - TRBV7-9 15 -
TGTGCCAGCACCAACCGCCGGAACTATGGCTACACCTTC CASTNRRNYGYTF TRBJ1-2 few TRBV7-9 13 -
TGTGCCAGCAGGACGACAGGGGGAATCGGAGAGACCCAGTACTTC CASRTTGGIGETQYF TRBJ2-5 - TRBV28 15 TRBD1
TGTGCCAGCAGCCCTGCCGGGGGTACCTACGAGCAGTACTTC CASSPAGGTYEQYF TRBJ2-7 - TRBV7-2 14 -
TGTGCCAGCAGCTTAGAGGGGACAGGGTCCGACGAGCAGTACTTC CASSLEGTGSDEQYF TRBJ2-7 - TRBV11-3 15 TRBD1
TGTGCCAGCAGTCGGAATAATGAAAAACTGTTTTTT CASSRNNEKLFF TRBJ1-4 - TRBV6-1 12 -
TGTGCCATCGGGCCGCTCTACGAGCAGTACTTC CAIGPLYEQYF TRBJ2-7 few TRBV10-3 11 -
TGCGCCAGCAGCTTGGACAGTGGTGAGCAGTTCTTC CASSLDSGEQFF TRBJ2-1 - TRBV5-1 12 -
TGCGCCAGCAGAGAGACAGGGGAGACCCAGTACTTC CASRETGETQYF TRBJ2-5 - TRBV5-1 12 TRBD1
TGTGCCAGCAGCTTGCGGGAGACCTACAATGAGCAGTTCTTC CASSLRETYNEQFF TRBJ2-1 few TRBV7-9 14 TRBD2
TGTGCCAGCAGTACTCACAGGGGGGGCACCGGGGAGCTGTTTTTT CASSTHRGGTGELFF TRBJ2-2 few TRBV6-1 15 -
TGCGCCAGCAGCCAAAATGCCGGGCTGCGTCTTGAGACCCAGTACTTC CASSQNAGLRLETQYF TRBJ2-5 - TRBV5-1 16 -
TGCAGCGTTGCTGACACGTGGCCTGGAACTGAAGCTTTCTTT CSVADTWPGTEAFF TRBJ1-1 - TRBV29-1 14 -
TGTGCCAGTAGTATAGACAGGACTATCGGCTACACCTTC CASSIDRTIGYTF TRBJ1-2 once TRBV19 13 -
TGTGCCAGCAGCGACCGGGACAGGGTACAAAACATTCAGTACTTC CASSDRDRVQNIQYF TRBJ2-4 - TRBV5-4 15 TRBD1
TGTGCCAGCAGCTCGTACTACGAGCAGTACTTC CASSSYYEQYF TRBJ2-7 - TRBV7-2 11 -
TGTGCCAGCAGCCCGAGCGGGAGCGAACTGAATGAGCAGTTCTTC CASSPSGSELNEQFF TRBJ2-1 - TRBV9 15 TRBD2